The T cell receptor beta chain described here comes from a study of T cells in Graves' hyperthyroidism and ophthalmopathy. Exclusion criteria comprised uncontrolled infection, other autoimmune disease, pregnancy or lactation. What was amplified from RNA transcripts were TCR beta CDR3 regions. TCR CDR3 regions were first amplified by RT-PCR with HTBI primers. TCRdb re-derived calls from the multiplex PCR reads in MiXCR, one entry per CDR3 protein. Of some 570,000 distinct CDR3 sequences in the sample, 12% to 15% were seen once. The V end lost 3 bases, the J end lost 5 bases, and 19 bases lay between the germline ends. This CDR3 region has 15 residues. CDR1 and CDR2 (germline): DFQATT, SNEGSKA (reference sequence).

This chain joins TRBV20-1 and TRBJ1-1, with D possibly matching TRBD1 (6 bases). The TCR originated in a woman aged 18-29 years with Graves' ophthalmopathy. The specimen was blood. CDR3 DNA: TGCAGTGCTAGGGAACCGGGACAAGGGGGGACTGAAGCTTTCTTT. Its translation: CSAREPGQGGTEAFF.